The 16 T cell receptor beta chains below were found in one sample sequenced in a study of CD8 T cells in Susac syndrome. It was with random hexamers that 0.5 to 1 ug RNA was reverse transcribed. TCRdb recomputed calls from the immunoSEQ multiplex PCR reads with MiXCR, one row per CDR3 protein. The sample holds more than 200,000 distinct CDR3 sequences, 80% to 95% seen once. Material for sequencing was CD4+ T cells from PBMCs. These receptors came from a human donor with multiple sclerosis.

The chain combines TRBV19 with TRBJ1-2, with a tentative D call TRBD1 (6 bases). CDR1 is LNHDA, CDR2 SQIVND, per germline (reference sequence). Trimming removed 6 bases at V and 4 bases at J, with 15 bases between. CDR3 length equals 14 residues. The CDR3 spells CASSVQGVGYGYTF. CDR3 in DNA: TGTGCCAGTAGCGTACAGGGCGTAGGCTATGGCTACACCTTC.

The CDR3 nucleotides read TGTGCCAGCAGCTCTATACAGGGCCTTGGAAACACCATATATTTT. It translates to CASSSIQGLGNTIYF. The chain recombines TRBV11-2 with TRBJ1-3; perhaps TRBD1 as D (6 bases). From germline, CDR1 is SGHAT and CDR2 FQNNGV. Trimming cost V 4 bases and J 3 bases, with 13 bases left between them. This CDR3 contains 15 residues.

The chain combines TRBV28 with TRBJ2-4; D might be TRBD1 or TRBD2, each matching 5 bases. The CDR3 is 12 amino acids. The germline gives CDR1 MDHEN, CDR2 SYDVKM. The V gene lost 4 bases and the J gene lost 9 bases, with 10 bases spanning the gap. The CDR3 DNA reads TGTGCCAGCAGTTGGGACCCAAGCATTCAGTACTTC. This codes for CASSWDPSIQYF.

This chain joins TRBV5-1 and TRBJ1-3; D gene unclear. CDR1 SGHRS and CDR2 YFSETQ come from the germline V gene. Deletions cut 4 bases from V and 0 bases from J, with 14 bases between. The CDR3 contains 16 residues. Here the CDR3 reads CASSGPDGYSGNTIYF. Written as DNA, the CDR3 is TGCGCCAGCAGCGGACCGGACGGATACTCTGGAAACACCATATATTTT.

V gene TRBV20-1 combines with J gene TRBJ2-5, with TRBD1 identical over 7 bases. Per the germline V gene, CDR1 is DFQATT and CDR2 is SNEGSKA (reference sequence). The CDR3 consists of 15 residues. The CDR3 coding sequence is TGCAGCGCGAGTGGGGACAGTAAGGGTGTAGAGACCCAGTACTTC. It is translated as CSASGDSKGVETQYF.

The chain carries TRBV6-5 and TRBJ2-2; TRBD1 matches 7 bases. This CDR3 has 15 residues. The germline V gene has CDR1 MNHEY and CDR2 SVGAGI. Trimming took 2 bases from V and 6 from J; bases not matched to a gene: 6. The CDR3 DNA reads as TGTGCCAGCAGTTACCTGCGTCAGGGGGCCGGGGAGCTGTTTTTT. It translates to CASSYLRQGAGELFF.

The chain uses TRBV6-5 and TRBJ2-2; TRBD2 agrees at 8 bases. In germline, CDR1 is MNHEY, CDR2 SVGAGI. The CDR3 sequence is 17 residues long. The V segment lost 1 base and the J segment 5 bases; nucleotides outside the gene matches: 9. The CDR3 region has the DNA TGTGCCAGCAGTTACTACGACTGGAAGCGGGGGACCGGGGAGCTGTTTTTT. The encoded protein is CASSYYDWKRGTGELFF.

The CDR3, as DNA: TGTGCCAGCAGCTTATCGACTAGCGGGAGTCGAGAGCAGTTCTTC. Amino acid sequence: CASSLSTSGSREQFF. The chain employs TRBV9 and TRBJ2-1, with TRBD2 matching 12 bases. Germline CDR1 and CDR2: SGDLS and YYNGEE. CDR3 size: 15 residues. J lost 10 bases, V lost 4 bases, and 9 bases had no gene match.

The V call is TRBV19, the J call TRBJ2-2; TRBD2 might be the D (6 bases). V lost 7 bases and J lost 0, with 12 bases in between. Germline lookup yields CDR1 LNHDA and CDR2 SQIVND (reference sequence). The CDR3 covers 15 residues. CDR3 sequence: CASTIGGTNTGELFF. The CDR3 DNA is TGTGCCAGTACAATTGGCGGGACGAACACCGGGGAGCTGTTTTTT.

This rearrangement joins TRBV29-1 to TRBJ2-3; D is unclear. Trimming removed 5 bases from V and 0 bases from J, with 6 bases in between. CDR1 is SQVTM, CDR2 ANQGSEA, per germline. The CDR3 has 12 amino acids. The CDR3 sequence: CSVTPSTDTQYF. The CDR3 DNA reads TGCAGCGTTACTCCTAGCACAGATACGCAGTATTTT.

This chain connects TRBV19 to TRBJ1-4; D remains unclear. The ends were cut back, 3 bases at V and 6 bases at J, with 14 bases in the middle. There are 15 residues in the CDR3. In germline, CDR1 is LNHDA, CDR2 SQIVND (reference sequence). The CDR3 region is CASSIAIWEDEKLFF. CDR3 bases: TGTGCCAGTAGTATTGCCATCTGGGAGGATGAAAAACTGTTTTTT.

The rearrangement links TRBV3-1 to TRBJ2-2, with 8 bases lining up with TRBD2. CDR1 and CDR2 (germline): LGHDT, YNNKEL (reference sequence). The CDR3 runs to 16 residues. V dropped 0 bases and J dropped 2; count of bases not matched to a gene: 2. The CDR3 DNA reads TGTGCCAGCAGCCAAGACCGGGGGGGAAACACCGGGGAGCTGTTTTTT. Amino acids: CASSQDRGGNTGELFF.

The chain combines TRBV2 with TRBJ2-1; D perhaps matches TRBD2 (6 bases). Germline CDR1 SNHLY, CDR2 FYNNEI. V lost 6 bases to trimming and J lost 6 bases, with 18 bases between them. This CDR3 has 15 residues. In nucleotides, the CDR3 is TGTGCCAGCAGGAGGGACTCTGGTCCTGGCAATGAGCAGTTCTTC. This gives the protein CASRRDSGPGNEQFF.

This chain joins TRBV5-6 and TRBJ2-7, with D tentatively TRBD2 (5 bases). V lost 3 bases to trimming and J lost 4 bases, with 23 bases between them. Germline V gene data show CDR1 as SGHDT and CDR2 as YYEEEE. CDR3 length: 17 residues. In DNA form, the CDR3 reads TGTGCCAGCAGCTCTGGACGGATACGGGGTAGTAGATACGAGCAGTACGTC. Translating gives CASSSGRIRGSRYEQYV.

The gene calls are TRBV19 and TRBJ2-1, with D possibly being TRBD1 or TRBD2 (5 bases each). Germline CDR1 is LNHDA and CDR2 is SQIVND (reference sequence). V was trimmed by 2 bases and J by 6 bases, leaving 11 bases between them. The CDR3 runs 14 residues. DNA of the CDR3: TGTGCCAGTAGTATACTGTATGGGGGCAATGAGCAGTTCTTC. Encoded protein: CASSILYGGNEQFF. The complete variable domain, with remaining parts taken from reference TRBV19 and TRBJ2-1, reads DGGITQSPKYLFRKEGQNVTLSCEQNLNHDAMYWYRQDPGQGLRLIYYSQIVNDFQKGDIAEGYSVSREKKESFPLTVTSAQKNPTAFYLCASSILYGGNEQFFGPGTRLTVL.

This chain connects TRBV12-3 or TRBV12-4 to TRBJ2-7, with 7 bases lining up with TRBD1. Trimming removed 6 bases from V and 5 bases from J; junction bases left unmatched: 4. There are 12 residues in the CDR3. The CDR3 loop is CASRHRGHEQYF. DNA for the CDR3: TGTGCCAGCAGACACAGGGGCCACGAGCAGTACTTC.